This TCR beta chain is from a study of blood T cell repertoires in COVID-19. Study-wide background: Acute and convalescent COVID-19 samples came from the United States, Italy and Spain. The cDNA or gDNA used as material had been derived from T cells, B-cell-depleted T cells, or PBMCs.

Sequencing used immunoSEQ multiplex PCR; TCRdb keeps in-frame clones, though not all of them. The repertoire holds about 200,000 clones, with roughly 85% as singletons. J lost 4 bases, V lost 7 bases, and 9 bases had no gene match. Germline CDR1 is MNHEY and CDR2 is SVGAGI. The CDR3 has 15 residues. Recruited during active infection, patients (from Seattle) were subsequently followed longitudinally. The V gene is TRBV6-5, the J gene TRBJ2-7, with 11 bases aligning to TRBD2. The receptor's source is a woman aged 70-85 years with COVID-19, enrolled during active disease. Input material: peripheral blood. This CDR3 is CASTSRVAGGYEQYF. The CDR3 DNA sequence: TGTGCCAGCACCTCTCGCGTAGCGGGGGGGTACGAGCAGTACTTC.